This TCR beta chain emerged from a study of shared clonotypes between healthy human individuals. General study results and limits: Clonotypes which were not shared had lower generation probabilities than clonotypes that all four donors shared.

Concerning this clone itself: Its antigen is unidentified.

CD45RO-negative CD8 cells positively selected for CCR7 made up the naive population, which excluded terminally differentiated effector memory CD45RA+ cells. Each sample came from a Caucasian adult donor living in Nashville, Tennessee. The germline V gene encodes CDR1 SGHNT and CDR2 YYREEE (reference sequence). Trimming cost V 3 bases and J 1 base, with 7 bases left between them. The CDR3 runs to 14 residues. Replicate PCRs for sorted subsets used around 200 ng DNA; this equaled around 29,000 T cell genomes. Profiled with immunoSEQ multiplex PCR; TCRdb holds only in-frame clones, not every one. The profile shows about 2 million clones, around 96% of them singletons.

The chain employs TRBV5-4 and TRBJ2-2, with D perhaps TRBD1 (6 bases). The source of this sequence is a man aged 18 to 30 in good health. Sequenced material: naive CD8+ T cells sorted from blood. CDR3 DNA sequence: TGTGCCAGCAGCTCGGGACAGAACACCGGGGAGCTGTTTTTT. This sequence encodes CASSSGQNTGELFF.